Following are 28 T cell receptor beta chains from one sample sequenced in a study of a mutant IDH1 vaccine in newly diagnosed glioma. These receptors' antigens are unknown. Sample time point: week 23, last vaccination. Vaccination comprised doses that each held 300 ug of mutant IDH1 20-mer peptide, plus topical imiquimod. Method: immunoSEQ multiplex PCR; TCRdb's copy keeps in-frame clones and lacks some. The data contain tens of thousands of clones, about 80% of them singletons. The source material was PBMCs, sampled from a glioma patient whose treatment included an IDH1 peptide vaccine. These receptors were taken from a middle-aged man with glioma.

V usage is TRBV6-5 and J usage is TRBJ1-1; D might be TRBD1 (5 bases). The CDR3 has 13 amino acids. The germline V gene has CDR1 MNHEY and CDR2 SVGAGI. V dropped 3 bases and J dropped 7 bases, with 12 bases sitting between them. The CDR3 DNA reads TGTGCCAGCAGTTATCCGGGACCTGGTGAAGCTTTCTTT. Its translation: CASSYPGPGEAFF.

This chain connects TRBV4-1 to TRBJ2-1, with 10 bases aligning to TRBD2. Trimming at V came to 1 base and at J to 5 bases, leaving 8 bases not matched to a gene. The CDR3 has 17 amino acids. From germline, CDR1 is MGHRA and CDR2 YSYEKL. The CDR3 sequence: CASSQVSGLATNNEQFF. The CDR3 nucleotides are TGCGCCAGCAGCCAAGTTTCGGGACTAGCGACGAACAATGAGCAGTTCTTC.

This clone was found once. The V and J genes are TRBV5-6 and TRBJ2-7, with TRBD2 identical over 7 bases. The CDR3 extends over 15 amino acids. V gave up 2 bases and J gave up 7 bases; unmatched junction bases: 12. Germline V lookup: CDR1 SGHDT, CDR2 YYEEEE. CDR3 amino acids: CASSFSAGDLLEQYF. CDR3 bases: TGTGCCAGCAGCTTCAGTGCGGGAGACCTTTTAGAGCAGTACTTC. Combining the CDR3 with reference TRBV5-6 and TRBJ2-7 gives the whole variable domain DAGVTQSPTHLIKTRGQQVTLRCSPKSGHDTVSWYQQALGQGPQFIFQYYEEEERQRGNFPDRFSGHQFPNYSSELNVNALLLGDSALYLCASSFSAGDLLEQYFGPGTRLTVT.

The CDR3 spells CASRAHAYQETQYF. CDR3 DNA: TGTGCCAGCAGGGCGCATGCCTACCAAGAGACCCAGTACTTC. The chain joins TRBV6-5 to TRBJ2-5; D ambiguous. V dropped 6 bases and J dropped 0 bases, with 11 bases sitting between them. The length of the CDR3 is 14 residues. Germline V CDR1 and CDR2: MNHEY, SVGAGI.

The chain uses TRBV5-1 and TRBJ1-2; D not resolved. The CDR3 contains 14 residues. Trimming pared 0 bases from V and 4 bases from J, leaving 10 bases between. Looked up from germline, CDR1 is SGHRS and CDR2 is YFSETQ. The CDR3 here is CASSLGTFSYGYTF. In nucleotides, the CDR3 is TGCGCCAGCAGCTTGGGCACCTTTAGCTATGGCTACACCTTC. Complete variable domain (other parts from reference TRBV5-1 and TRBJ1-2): KAGVTQTPRYLIKTRGQQVTLSCSPISGHRSVSWYQQTPGQGLQFLFEYFSETQRNKGNFPGRFSGRQFSNSRSEMNVSTLELGDSALYLCASSLGTFSYGYTFGSGTRLTVV.

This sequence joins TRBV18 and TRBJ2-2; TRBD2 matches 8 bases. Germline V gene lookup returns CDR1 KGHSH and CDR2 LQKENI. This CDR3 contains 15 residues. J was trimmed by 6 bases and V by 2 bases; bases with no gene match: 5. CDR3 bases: TGTGCCAGCTCACCAGACGCACTAGCGGCCGGGGAGCTGTTTTTT. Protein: CASSPDALAAGELFF.

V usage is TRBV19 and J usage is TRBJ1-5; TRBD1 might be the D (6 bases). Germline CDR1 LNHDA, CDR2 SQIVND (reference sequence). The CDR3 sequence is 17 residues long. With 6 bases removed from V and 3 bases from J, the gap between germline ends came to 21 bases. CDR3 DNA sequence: TGTGCCAGTAGACCGACCGCCGGGACAAATCTCAATCAGCCCCAGCATTTT. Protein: CASRPTAGTNLNQPQHF.

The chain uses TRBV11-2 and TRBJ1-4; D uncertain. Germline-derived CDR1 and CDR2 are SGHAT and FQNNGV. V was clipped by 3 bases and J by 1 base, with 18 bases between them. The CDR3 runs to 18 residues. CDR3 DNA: TGTGCCAGCAGCTTGATAAACTCATGGCGGCTAACTAATGAAAAACTGTTTTTT. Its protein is CASSLINSWRLTNEKLFF.

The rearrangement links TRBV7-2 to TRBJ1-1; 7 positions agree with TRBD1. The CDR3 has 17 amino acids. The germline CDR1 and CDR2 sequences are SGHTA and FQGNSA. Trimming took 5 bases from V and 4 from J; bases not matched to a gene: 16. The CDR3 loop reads CASSLRGQPLVGTEAFF. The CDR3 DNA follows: TGTGCCAGCAGCCTCAGGGGACAGCCCTTGGTGGGCACTGAAGCTTTCTTT. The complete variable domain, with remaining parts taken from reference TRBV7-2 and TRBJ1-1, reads GAGVSQSPSNKVTEKGKDVELRCDPISGHTALYWYRQSLGQGLEFLIYFQGNSAPDKSGLPSDRFSAERTGGSVSTLTIQRTQQEDSAVYLCASSLRGQPLVGTEAFFGQGTRLTVV.

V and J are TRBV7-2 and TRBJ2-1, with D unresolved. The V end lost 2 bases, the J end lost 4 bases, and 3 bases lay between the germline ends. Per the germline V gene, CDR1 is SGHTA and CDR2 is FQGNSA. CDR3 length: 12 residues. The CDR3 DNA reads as TGTGCCAGCAGCTTAACATACAATGAGCAGTTCTTC. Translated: CASSLTYNEQFF.

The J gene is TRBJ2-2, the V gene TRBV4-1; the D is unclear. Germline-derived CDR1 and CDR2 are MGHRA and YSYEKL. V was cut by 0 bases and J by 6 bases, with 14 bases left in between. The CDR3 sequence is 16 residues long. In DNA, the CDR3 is TGCGCCAGCAGCCAAGAGGTAGACTGGCGCCCCGGGGAGCTGTTTTTT. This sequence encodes CASSQEVDWRPGELFF.

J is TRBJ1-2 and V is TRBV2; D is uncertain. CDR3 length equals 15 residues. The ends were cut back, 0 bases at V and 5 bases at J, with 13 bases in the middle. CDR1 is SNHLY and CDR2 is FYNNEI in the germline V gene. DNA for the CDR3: TGTGCCAGCAGTGAAGCGGCGGGGAGTCGTTATGGCTACACCTTC. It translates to CASSEAAGSRYGYTF.

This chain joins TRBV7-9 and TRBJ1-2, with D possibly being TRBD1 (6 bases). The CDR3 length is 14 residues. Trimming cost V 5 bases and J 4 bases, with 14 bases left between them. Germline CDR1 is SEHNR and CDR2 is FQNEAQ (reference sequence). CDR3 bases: TGTGCCAGCAGCCCCGGACAGTTCAGCTATGGCTACACCTTC. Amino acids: CASSPGQFSYGYTF.

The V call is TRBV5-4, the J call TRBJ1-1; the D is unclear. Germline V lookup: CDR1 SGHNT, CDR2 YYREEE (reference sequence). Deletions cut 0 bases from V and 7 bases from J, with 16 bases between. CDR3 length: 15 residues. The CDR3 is CASSLASSLGSEAFF. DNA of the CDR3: TGTGCCAGCAGCTTGGCCTCGAGTTTGGGGAGTGAAGCTTTCTTT.

CDR3 region: CASSSAGTRSTDTQYF. CDR3 in DNA: TGTGCCAGCAGTTCCGCCGGGACTAGAAGCACAGATACGCAGTATTTT. The rearrangement uses TRBV11-2 and TRBJ2-3; 8 bases align to TRBD2. The junction had 8 bases not matched to a gene; V was cut back by 6 bases and J by 0 bases. Germline V gene data show CDR1 as SGHAT and CDR2 as FQNNGV. The CDR3 is 16 residues long.

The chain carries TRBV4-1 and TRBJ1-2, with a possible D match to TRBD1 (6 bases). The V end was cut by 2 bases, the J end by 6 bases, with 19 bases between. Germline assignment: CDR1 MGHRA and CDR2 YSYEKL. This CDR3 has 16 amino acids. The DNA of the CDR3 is TGCGCCAGCAGCCAAAACACAGGGAAGGAGATAAATGGCTACACCTTC. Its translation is CASSQNTGKEINGYTF.

CDR3: CASSGDRVNLAESYTF. CDR3 DNA sequence: TGTGCCAGCAGTGGGGACAGGGTGAATCTCGCCGAAAGCTACACCTTC. The J gene is TRBJ1-2, the V gene TRBV25-1, with 9 positions matching TRBD1. The CDR3 runs to 16 residues. The germline V gene has CDR1 MGHDK and CDR2 SYGVNS. J lost 9 bases, V lost 4 bases, and 15 bases had no gene match.

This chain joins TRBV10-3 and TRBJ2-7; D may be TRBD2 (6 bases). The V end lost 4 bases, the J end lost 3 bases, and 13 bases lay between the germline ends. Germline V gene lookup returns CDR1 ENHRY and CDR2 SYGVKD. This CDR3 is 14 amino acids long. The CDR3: CAISAGVPRYEQYF. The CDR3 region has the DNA TGTGCCATCAGTGCGGGGGTTCCACGCTACGAGCAGTACTTC.

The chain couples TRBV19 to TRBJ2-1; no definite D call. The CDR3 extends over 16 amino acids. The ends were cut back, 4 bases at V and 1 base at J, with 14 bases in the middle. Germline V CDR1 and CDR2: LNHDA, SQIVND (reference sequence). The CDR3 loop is CASSSPRIKSYNEQFF. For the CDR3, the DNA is TGTGCCAGTAGTAGCCCCAGGATAAAGTCCTACAATGAGCAGTTCTTC.

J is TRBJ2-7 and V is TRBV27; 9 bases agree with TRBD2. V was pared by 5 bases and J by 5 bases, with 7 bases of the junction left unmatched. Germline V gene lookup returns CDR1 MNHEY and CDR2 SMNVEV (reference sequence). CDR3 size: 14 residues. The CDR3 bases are TGTGCCAGCAGTGCGGGGGGGACTTGGAACGAGCAGTACTTC. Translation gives CASSAGGTWNEQYF.

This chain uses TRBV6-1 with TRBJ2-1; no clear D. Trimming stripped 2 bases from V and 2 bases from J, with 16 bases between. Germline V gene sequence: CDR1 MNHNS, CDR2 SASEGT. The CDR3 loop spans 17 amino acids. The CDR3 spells CASSERVDLHPYNEQFF. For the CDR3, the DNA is TGTGCCAGCAGTGAAAGGGTCGACTTACACCCCTACAATGAGCAGTTCTTC.

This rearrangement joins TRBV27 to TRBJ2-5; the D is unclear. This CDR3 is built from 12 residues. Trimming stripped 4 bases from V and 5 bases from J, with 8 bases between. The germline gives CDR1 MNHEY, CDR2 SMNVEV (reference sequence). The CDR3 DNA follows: TGTGCCAGCAGTTGGCGTGGTGAGACCCAGTACTTC. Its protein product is CASSWRGETQYF.

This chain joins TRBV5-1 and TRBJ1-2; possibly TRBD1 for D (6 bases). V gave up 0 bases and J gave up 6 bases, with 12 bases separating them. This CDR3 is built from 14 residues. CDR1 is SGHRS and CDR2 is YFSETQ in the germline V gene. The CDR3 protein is CASSLAGAGDGYTF. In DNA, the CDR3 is TGCGCCAGCAGCTTGGCCGGGGCAGGGGATGGCTACACCTTC.

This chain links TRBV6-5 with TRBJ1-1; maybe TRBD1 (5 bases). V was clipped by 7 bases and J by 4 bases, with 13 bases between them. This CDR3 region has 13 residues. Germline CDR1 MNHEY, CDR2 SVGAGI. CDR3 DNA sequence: TGTGCCAGCACCACAGGTCAGTTCACTGAAGCTTTCTTT. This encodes CASTTGQFTEAFF.

The CDR3 sequence is CASSSAGTDTQYF. The CDR3 region has the DNA TGCGCCAGCAGCTCAGCGGGAACAGATACGCAGTATTTT. The chain employs TRBV5-1 and TRBJ2-3, with TRBD2 identical over 7 bases. This CDR3 comprises 13 residues. Germline V gene sequence: CDR1 SGHRS, CDR2 YFSETQ. Germline trimming cut 3 bases from V and 3 bases from J; bases unmatched to any gene: 1.

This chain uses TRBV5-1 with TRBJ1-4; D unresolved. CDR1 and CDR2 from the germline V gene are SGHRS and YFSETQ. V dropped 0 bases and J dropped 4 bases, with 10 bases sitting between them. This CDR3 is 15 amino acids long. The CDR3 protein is CASSLEPGFNEKLFF. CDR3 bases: TGCGCCAGCAGCTTGGAACCGGGTTTTAATGAAAAACTGTTTTTT. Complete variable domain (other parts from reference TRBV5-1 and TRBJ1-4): KAGVTQTPRYLIKTRGQQVTLSCSPISGHRSVSWYQQTPGQGLQFLFEYFSETQRNKGNFPGRFSGRQFSNSRSEMNVSTLELGDSALYLCASSLEPGFNEKLFFGSGTQLSVL.

Here the CDR3 DNA reads TGTGCCAGCAGCCCGGCTGGGGTTTCTGAAGCTTTCTTT. This codes for CASSPAGVSEAFF. The rearrangement joins TRBV5-4 to TRBJ1-1, with D uncertain. V was cut by 4 bases and J by 6 bases, with 13 bases left in between. This CDR3 region has 13 residues. In germline, CDR1 is SGHNT, CDR2 YYREEE (reference sequence).

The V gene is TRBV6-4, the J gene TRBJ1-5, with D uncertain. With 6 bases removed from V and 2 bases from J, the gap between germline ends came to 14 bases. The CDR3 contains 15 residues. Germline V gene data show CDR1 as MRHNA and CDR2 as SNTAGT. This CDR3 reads CASRQRRGGNQPQHF. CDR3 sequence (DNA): TGTGCCAGCAGACAGCGGCGCGGGGGCAATCAGCCCCAGCATTTT.